These 26 T cell receptor beta chains were all obtained from the same sample, sequenced in a study of T cell responses to AZD1222 COVID-19 vaccine. TCRdb keeps only in-frame clones here, not all; method: immunoSEQ multiplex PCR. Of 120,000 to 150,000 clones listed, about 89% were seen once; the top ten hold 2.8%. Sequencing used peripheral blood, obtained on day 0 of MenACWY control vaccination. These receptors were collected from an adult in good health.

This chain uses TRBV28 with TRBJ2-2; TRBD2 might be the D (8 bases). The V gene lost 3 bases and the J gene lost 5 bases, with 22 bases spanning the gap. Germline CDR1 and CDR2: MDHEN and SYDVKM. The CDR3 consists of 18 residues. The CDR3 nucleotides read TGTGCCAGCAGTTTTCTCGGGACTAGGGGGCCGCCGACCGGGGAGCTGTTTTTT. Its protein product is CASSFLGTRGPPTGELFF.

This rearrangement joins TRBV5-1 to TRBJ2-1; tentatively, D is TRBD2 (6 bases). Deletions cut 0 bases from V and 3 bases from J, with 16 bases between. Germline CDR1 and CDR2: SGHRS and YFSETQ. The CDR3 extends over 17 amino acids. This CDR3 reads CASSLVSGLQDYNEQFF. CDR3 DNA sequence: TGCGCCAGCAGCTTGGTTTCGGGACTGCAAGACTACAATGAGCAGTTCTTC.

This chain joins TRBV27 and TRBJ1-6, with D uncertain. Germline CDR1 MNHEY, CDR2 SMNVEV (reference sequence). The V end lost 5 bases, the J end lost 7 bases, and 18 bases lay between the germline ends. The CDR3 contains 16 residues. The CDR3 loop is CASSPGHQAVNSPLHF. The CDR3 bases are TGTGCCAGCAGTCCCGGGCACCAGGCGGTCAATTCACCCCTCCACTTT.

The chain links TRBV2 to TRBJ1-4; 8 nucleotides line up with TRBD1. Germline V gene lookup returns CDR1 SNHLY and CDR2 FYNNEI. V lost 0 bases and J lost 9; bases outside the gene matches: 9. The CDR3 has 16 amino acids. CDR3 region: CASSEALGTGMKKLFF. In DNA form, the CDR3 reads TGTGCCAGCAGTGAAGCGCTTGGGACAGGAATGAAAAAACTGTTTTTT. The full variable domain, completed using reference TRBV2 and TRBJ1-4, is EPEVTQTPSHQVTQMGQEVILRCVPISNHLYFYWYRQILGQKVEFLVSFYNNEISEKSEIFDDQFSVERPDGSNFTLKIRSTKLEDSAMYFCASSEALGTGMKKLFFGSGTQLSVL.

The genes are TRBV11-3 and TRBJ2-3; TRBD2 might be the D (5 bases). The CDR3 is made up of 13 amino acids. Trimming shortened V by 5 bases and J by 6 bases, and 12 bases separated the two germline ends. The germline V gene encodes CDR1 SGHNT and CDR2 YENEEA. CDR3 DNA sequence: TGTGCCAGCAGCACCGGGAAGTCTGATACGCAGTATTTT. It encodes CASSTGKSDTQYF.

This rearrangement joins TRBV9 to TRBJ2-3; the match to TRBD2 covers 9 bases. CDR1 and CDR2 from the germline V gene are SGDLS and YYNGEE. The CDR3 is 15 amino acids. V shed 7 bases, J shed 4 bases, and the junction held 10 bases outside the gene matches. The CDR3: CASSPGGRAADTQYF. CDR3 in DNA: TGTGCCAGCTCCCCTGGCGGGAGGGCCGCAGATACGCAGTATTTT.

The chain links TRBV3-1 (or the pseudogene TRBV3-2) to TRBJ1-6; D is possibly TRBD1 (5 bases). The germline V gene encodes CDR1 LGHDT and CDR2 YNNKEL (reference sequence). CDR3 length equals 14 residues. V was trimmed by 6 bases and J by 5 bases, leaving 11 bases between them. The CDR3 DNA is TGTGCCAGCAGGGTAACAGGCGATAATTCACCCCTCCACTTT. Translated: CASRVTGDNSPLHF.

In the case of this clone: The same CDR3 is also encoded by other DNA sequences in this sample. This chain uses TRBV6-4 with TRBJ1-1; 8 nucleotides match TRBD1. CDR1 and CDR2 from the germline V gene are MRHNA and SNTAGT. Germline trimming cut 6 bases from V and 2 bases from J; bases unmatched to any gene: 2. The CDR3 loop spans 13 amino acids. The CDR3 DNA reads as TGTGCCAGCAGGGCAGGGGGCAACACTGAAGCTTTCTTT. Residues: CASRAGGNTEAFF.

The gene calls are TRBV9 and TRBJ2-7, with TRBD2 matching 12 bases. This CDR3 is built from 15 residues. CDR1 and CDR2 (germline): SGDLS, YYNGEE. Trimming removed 3 bases from V and 2 bases from J; junction bases left unmatched: 3. DNA for the CDR3: TGTGCCAGCAGCGAAGGGACTAGCGGGCCCTACGAGCAGTACTTC. It translates to CASSEGTSGPYEQYF.

V is TRBV5-1 and J is TRBJ1-1; 9 nucleotides match TRBD1. Germline CDR1 reads SGHRS; CDR2 reads YFSETQ. This CDR3 has 16 amino acids. The trim removed 0 bases at V and 5 bases at J, leaving 8 bases unmatched. In DNA, the CDR3 is TGCGCCAGCAGCTTGGTTTACAGGGGGCTAAGTACTGAAGCTTTCTTT. Translated: CASSLVYRGLSTEAFF.

The chain is built from TRBV29-1 and TRBJ1-2, with D hard to call. Germline V CDR1 and CDR2: SQVTM, ANQGSEA. The CDR3 has 11 amino acids. V was trimmed by 7 bases and J by 6 bases, leaving 12 bases between them. Here the CDR3 reads CSDFFLDGYTF. The CDR3 DNA is TGCAGCGACTTCTTTCTGGATGGCTACACCTTC. Filled out from reference TRBV29-1 and TRBJ1-2, the complete variable domain reads SAVISQKPSRDICQRGTSLTIQCQVDSQVTMMFWYRQQPGQSLTLIATANQGSEATYESGFVIDKFPISRPNLTFSTLTVSNMSPEDSSIYLCSDFFLDGYTFGSGTRLTVV.

The J gene is TRBJ1-1, the V gene TRBV5-1, with D perhaps matching TRBD1 (5 bases). The V and J ends lost 1 base and 4 bases respectively, with 11 bases between them. The length of the CDR3 is 14 residues. In germline, CDR1 is SGHRS, CDR2 YFSETQ. The CDR3 coding sequence is TGCGCCAGCAGCTTGAGTCAGGGTACCACTGAAGCTTTCTTT. Its translation: CASSLSQGTTEAFF.

This clone was counted once. This sequence joins TRBV5-1 and TRBJ2-7; D not resolved. The CDR3 contains 15 residues. The V end was cut by 0 bases, the J end by 3 bases, with 13 bases between. Per germline, CDR1 SGHRS and CDR2 YFSETQ. Written as DNA, the CDR3 is TGCGCCAGCAGCTTGGTATCGGCAACTCACTACGAGCAGTACTTC. Translated: CASSLVSATHYEQYF.

The V gene is TRBV5-1, the J gene TRBJ2-2, with TRBD2 identical over 10 bases. Germline lookup yields CDR1 SGHRS and CDR2 YFSETQ. This CDR3 spans 15 amino acids. The V and J ends lost 4 bases and 1 base, in that order; junction bases with no gene match: 1. CDR3 sequence: CASSRTSGNTGELFF. CDR3 nucleotide sequence: TGCGCCAGCAGCAGGACTAGCGGGAACACCGGGGAGCTGTTTTTT.

The V gene is TRBV6-6, the J gene TRBJ2-7; D unresolved. CDR1 is MNHNY, CDR2 SVGAGI, per germline (reference sequence). The CDR3 sequence is 13 residues long. Trimming removed 0 bases from V and 6 bases from J, with 9 bases in between. The CDR3 bases are TGTGCCAGCAGTTACTCGAACAACCTCGAGCAGTACTTC. Its translation: CASSYSNNLEQYF.

V usage is TRBV28 and J usage is TRBJ1-6, with D tentatively TRBD1 (6 bases). CDR3 length: 15 residues. Germline V gene lookup returns CDR1 MDHEN and CDR2 SYDVKM. Trimming removed 10 bases at V and 7 bases at J, with 20 bases between. The CDR3 region is CATFGLGGRNSPLHF. Here the CDR3 DNA reads TGTGCCACTTTCGGATTGGGGGGCCGGAATTCACCCCTCCACTTT.

The CDR3 nucleotides read TGTGCCTGGAGTGCACGAGTAGCGGGGTTCGACACAGATACGCAGTATTTT. Residues: CAWSARVAGFDTDTQYF. The chain combines TRBV30 with TRBJ2-3, with 8 bases fitting TRBD2. CDR1 is GTSNPN and CDR2 is SVGIG in the germline V gene (reference sequence). V shed 1 base, J shed 2 bases, and the junction held 11 bases outside the gene matches. The CDR3 sequence is 17 residues long.

V gene TRBV7-8 combines with J gene TRBJ1-5; possible D gene TRBD1, 6 bases. CDR3 length equals 13 residues. Trimming cost V 5 bases and J 6 bases, with 11 bases left between them. Germline CDR1 reads SGHVS; CDR2 reads FQNEAQ. CDR3 nucleotides: TGTGCCAGCAGCCAGGACAGACCTCAGCCCCAGCATTTT. As protein: CASSQDRPQPQHF.

The rearrangement links TRBV28 to TRBJ2-2; D gene unclear. Germline CDR1 MDHEN, CDR2 SYDVKM. The length of the CDR3 is 15 residues. Trimming stripped 4 bases from V and 0 bases from J, with 9 bases between. The CDR3 coding sequence is TGTGCCAGCAGTTCCGGTTGGTCGAACACCGGGGAGCTGTTTTTT. Its protein product is CASSSGWSNTGELFF. The entire variable domain, with the rest obtained from reference TRBV28 and TRBJ2-2, is as follows: DVKVTQSSRYLVKRTGEKVFLECVQDMDHENMFWYRQDPGLGLRLIYFSYDVKMKEKGDIPEGYSVSREKKERFSLILESASTNQTSMYLCASSSGWSNTGELFFGEGSRLTVL.

The V gene is TRBV3-1 (or the pseudogene TRBV3-2), the J gene TRBJ2-7, with 9 bases that match TRBD2. The CDR3 has 15 residues. CDR1 LGHDT and CDR2 YNNKEL come from the germline V gene (reference sequence). Trimming at V came to 1 base and at J to 2 bases, leaving 3 bases not matched to a gene. The CDR3 sequence is CASSQGGRGPYEQYF. The DNA of the CDR3 is TGTGCCAGCAGCCAAGGCGGGAGGGGTCCCTACGAGCAGTACTTC.

The gene calls are TRBV7-9 and TRBJ1-1; the D gene is possibly TRBD1 (5 bases). Trimming took 3 bases from V and 0 from J, leaving 11 bases between them. The germline gives CDR1 SEHNR, CDR2 FQNEAQ (reference sequence). The CDR3 length is 15 residues. CDR3 in amino acids: CASSLLTDLNTEAFF. The CDR3 nucleotides are TGTGCCAGCAGCTTGCTGACAGACTTGAACACTGAAGCTTTCTTT. The whole variable domain, remainder taken from reference TRBV7-9 and TRBJ1-1, is DTGVSQNPRHKITKRGQNVTFRCDPISEHNRLYWYRQTLGQGPEFLTYFQNEAQLEKSRLLSDRFSAERPKGSFSTLEIQRTEQGDSAMYLCASSLLTDLNTEAFFGQGTRLTVV.

V and J are TRBV5-1 and TRBJ2-6, with TRBD1 matching 9 bases. V was clipped by 3 bases and J by 2 bases; unmatched bases: 3. In germline, CDR1 is SGHRS, CDR2 YFSETQ. The CDR3 contains 16 residues. The CDR3 DNA is TGCGCCAGCAGCTCTACAGGGGGCGCTGGGGCCAACGTCCTGACTTTC. This codes for CASSSTGGAGANVLTF.

The chain employs TRBV2 and TRBJ1-1, with 8 bases lining up with TRBD1. CDR3 length: 14 amino acids. Per germline, CDR1 SNHLY and CDR2 FYNNEI. The ends lost 6 bases at V and 6 bases at J; junction bases unmatched: 9. The CDR3 protein is CASSPTGVGAEAFF. The CDR3 DNA sequence: TGTGCCAGCAGCCCGACAGGGGTCGGAGCTGAAGCTTTCTTT.

The V gene is TRBV18, the J gene TRBJ2-7, with TRBD1 as a possible D gene (6 bases). Trimming removed 6 bases at V and 4 bases at J, with 10 bases between. Germline values: CDR1 KGHSH, CDR2 LQKENI. CDR3 size: 12 residues. The CDR3 loop reads CASSIQGYEQYF. CDR3 sequence (DNA): TGTGCCAGCTCTATACAGGGTTACGAGCAGTACTTC.

The chain uses TRBV28 and TRBJ2-3; the match to TRBD2 covers 7 bases. Germline V gene sequence: CDR1 MDHEN, CDR2 SYDVKM. The CDR3 spans 14 residues. The junction had 4 bases not matched to a gene; V was cut back by 3 bases and J by 4 bases. This CDR3 is CASSFMAGADTQYF. The DNA of the CDR3 is TGTGCCAGCAGTTTCATGGCGGGAGCAGATACGCAGTATTTT.

The J gene is TRBJ2-2, the V gene TRBV19, with D perhaps matching TRBD2 (5 bases). Trimming took 1 base from V and 5 from J, leaving 11 bases between them. The CDR3 spans 15 residues. The germline V gene has CDR1 LNHDA and CDR2 SQIVND (reference sequence). This CDR3 reads CASSIVPGSTGELFF. CDR3 coding DNA: TGTGCCAGTAGTATAGTTCCGGGATCGACCGGGGAGCTGTTTTTT.